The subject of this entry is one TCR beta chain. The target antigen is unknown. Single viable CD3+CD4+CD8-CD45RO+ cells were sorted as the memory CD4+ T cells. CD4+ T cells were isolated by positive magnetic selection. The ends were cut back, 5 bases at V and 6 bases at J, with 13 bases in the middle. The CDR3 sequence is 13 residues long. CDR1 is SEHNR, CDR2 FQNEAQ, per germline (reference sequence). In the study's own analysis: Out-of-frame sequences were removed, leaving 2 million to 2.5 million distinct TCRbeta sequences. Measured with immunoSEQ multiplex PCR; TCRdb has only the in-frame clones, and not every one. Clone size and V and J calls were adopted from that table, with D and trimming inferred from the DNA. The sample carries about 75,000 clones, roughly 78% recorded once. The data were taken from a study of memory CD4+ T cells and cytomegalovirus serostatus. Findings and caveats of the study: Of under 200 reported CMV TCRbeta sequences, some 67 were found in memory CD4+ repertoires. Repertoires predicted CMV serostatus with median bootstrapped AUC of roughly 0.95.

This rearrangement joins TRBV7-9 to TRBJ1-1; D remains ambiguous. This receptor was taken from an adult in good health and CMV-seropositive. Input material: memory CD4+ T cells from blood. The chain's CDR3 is CASSDIRTAEAFF. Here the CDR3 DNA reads TGTGCCAGCAGCGACATACGAACGGCTGAAGCTTTCTTT. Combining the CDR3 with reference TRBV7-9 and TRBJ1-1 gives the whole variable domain DTGVSQNPRHKITKRGQNVTFRCDPISEHNRLYWYRQTLGQGPEFLTYFQNEAQLEKSRLLSDRFSAERPKGSFSTLEIQRTEQGDSAMYLCASSDIRTAEAFFGQGTRLTVV.